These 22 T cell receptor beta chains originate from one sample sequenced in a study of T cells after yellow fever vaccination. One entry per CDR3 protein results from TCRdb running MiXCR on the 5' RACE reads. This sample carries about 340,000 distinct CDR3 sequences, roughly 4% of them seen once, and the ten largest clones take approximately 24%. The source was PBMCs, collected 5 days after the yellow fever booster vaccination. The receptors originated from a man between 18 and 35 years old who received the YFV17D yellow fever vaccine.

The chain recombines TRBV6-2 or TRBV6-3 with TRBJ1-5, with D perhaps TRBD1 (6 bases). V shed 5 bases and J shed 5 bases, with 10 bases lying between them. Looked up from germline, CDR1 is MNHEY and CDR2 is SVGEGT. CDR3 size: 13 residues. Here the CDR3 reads CASSHRDDQPQHF. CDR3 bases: TGTGCCAGCAGTCACAGGGATGATCAGCCCCAGCATTTT.

CDR3 bases: TGTGCCAGCAGTCATGATGCTGAAGCTTTCTTT. It translates to CASSHDAEAFF. The chain couples TRBV7-9 to TRBJ1-1; D gene uncertain. The CDR3 covers 11 residues. V was cut by 6 bases and J by 6 bases, with 8 bases left in between. The germline V gene encodes CDR1 SEHNR and CDR2 FQNEAQ (reference sequence).

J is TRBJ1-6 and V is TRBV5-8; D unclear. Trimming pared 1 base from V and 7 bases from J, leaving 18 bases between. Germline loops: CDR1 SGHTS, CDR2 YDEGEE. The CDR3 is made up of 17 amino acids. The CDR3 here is CASSLTGWVGSNSPLHF. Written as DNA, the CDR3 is TGTGCCAGCAGCTTGACTGGGTGGGTTGGGTCCAATTCACCCCTCCACTTT.

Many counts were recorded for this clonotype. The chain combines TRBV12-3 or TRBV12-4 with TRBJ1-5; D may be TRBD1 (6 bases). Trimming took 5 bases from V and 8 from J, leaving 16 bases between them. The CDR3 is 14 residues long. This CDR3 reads CASSQNRAHEPQHF. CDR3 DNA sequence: TGTGCCAGCAGTCAGAACAGGGCCCATGAGCCCCAGCATTTT.

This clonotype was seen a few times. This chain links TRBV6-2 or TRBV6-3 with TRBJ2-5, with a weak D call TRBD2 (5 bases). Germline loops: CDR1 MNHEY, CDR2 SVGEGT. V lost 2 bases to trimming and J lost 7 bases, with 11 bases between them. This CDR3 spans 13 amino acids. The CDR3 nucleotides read TGTGCCAGCAGTTACGACTACCCTAGGACCCAGTACTTC. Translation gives CASSYDYPRTQYF.

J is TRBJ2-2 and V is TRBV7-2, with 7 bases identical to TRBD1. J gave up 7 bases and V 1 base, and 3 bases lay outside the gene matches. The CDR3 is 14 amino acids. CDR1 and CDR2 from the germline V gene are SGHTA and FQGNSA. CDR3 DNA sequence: TGTGCCAGCAGCTTAGTAGGGGGCGGCGGGGAGCTGTTTTTT. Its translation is CASSLVGGGGELFF. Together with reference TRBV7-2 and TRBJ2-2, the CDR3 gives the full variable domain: GAGVSQSPSNKVTEKGKDVELRCDPISGHTALYWYRQSLGQGLEFLIYFQGNSAPDKSGLPSDRFSAERTGGSVSTLTIQRTQQEDSAVYLCASSLVGGGGELFFGEGSRLTVL.

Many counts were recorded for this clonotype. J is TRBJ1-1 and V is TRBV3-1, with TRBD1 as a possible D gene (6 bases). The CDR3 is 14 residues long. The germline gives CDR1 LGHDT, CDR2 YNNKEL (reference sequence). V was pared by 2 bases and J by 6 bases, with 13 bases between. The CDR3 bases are TGTGCCAGCAGCCAACCAAGAGGGGGGGCTGAAGCTTTCTTT. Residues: CASSQPRGGAEAFF. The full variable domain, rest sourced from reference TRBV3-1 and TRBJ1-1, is DTAVSQTPKYLVTQMGNDKSIKCEQNLGHDTMYWYKQDSKKFLKIMFSYNNKELIINETVPNRFSPKSPDKAHLNLHINSLELGDSAVYFCASSQPRGGAEAFFGQGTRLTVV.

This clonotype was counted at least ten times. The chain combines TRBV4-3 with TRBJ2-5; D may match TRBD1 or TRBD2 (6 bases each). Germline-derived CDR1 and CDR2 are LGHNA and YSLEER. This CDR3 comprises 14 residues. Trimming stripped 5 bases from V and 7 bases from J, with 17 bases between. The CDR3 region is CASSSHRGAGTQYF. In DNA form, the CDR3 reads TGCGCCAGCAGCTCCCATAGGGGGGCAGGGACCCAGTACTTC.

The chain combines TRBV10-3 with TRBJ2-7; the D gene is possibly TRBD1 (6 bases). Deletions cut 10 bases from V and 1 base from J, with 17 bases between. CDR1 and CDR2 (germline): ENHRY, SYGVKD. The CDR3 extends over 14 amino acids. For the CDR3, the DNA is TGTGCCACCCGACCGGCAGGGGCTTCCTACGAGCAGTACGTC. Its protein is CATRPAGASYEQYV.

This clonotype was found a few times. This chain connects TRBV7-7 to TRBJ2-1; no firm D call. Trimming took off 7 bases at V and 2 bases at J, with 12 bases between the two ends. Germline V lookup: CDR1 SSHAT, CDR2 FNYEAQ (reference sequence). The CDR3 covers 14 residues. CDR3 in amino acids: CASTPLAPYNEQFF. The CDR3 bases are TGTGCCAGCACCCCTCTCGCCCCCTACAATGAGCAGTTCTTC.

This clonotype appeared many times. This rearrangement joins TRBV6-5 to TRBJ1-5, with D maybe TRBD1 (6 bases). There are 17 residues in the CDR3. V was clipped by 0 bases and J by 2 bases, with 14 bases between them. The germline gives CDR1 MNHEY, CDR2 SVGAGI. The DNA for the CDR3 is TGTGCCAGCAGTTACTCGGCCTCAGGGGCAGGCAATCAGCCCCAGCATTTT. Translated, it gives CASSYSASGAGNQPQHF.

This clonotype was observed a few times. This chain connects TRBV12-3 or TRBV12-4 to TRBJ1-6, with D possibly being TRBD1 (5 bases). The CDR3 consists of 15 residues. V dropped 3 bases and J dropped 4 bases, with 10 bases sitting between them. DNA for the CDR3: TGTGCCAGCAGTTTGGGGCGGCGATATAATTCACCCCTCCACTTT. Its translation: CASSLGRRYNSPLHF.

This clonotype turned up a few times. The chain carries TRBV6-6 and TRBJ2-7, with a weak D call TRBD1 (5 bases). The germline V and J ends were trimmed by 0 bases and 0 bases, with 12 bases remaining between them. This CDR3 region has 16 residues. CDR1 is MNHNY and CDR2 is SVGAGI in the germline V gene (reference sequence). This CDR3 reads CASSYSRWTSSYEQYV. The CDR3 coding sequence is TGTGCCAGCAGTTACTCGAGATGGACAAGCTCCTACGAGCAGTACGTC.

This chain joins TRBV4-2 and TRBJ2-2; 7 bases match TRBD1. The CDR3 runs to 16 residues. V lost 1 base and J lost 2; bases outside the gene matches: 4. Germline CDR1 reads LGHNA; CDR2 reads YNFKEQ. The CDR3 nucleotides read TGTGCCAGCAGCCAAGGAGGGACAGCCAACACCGGGGAGCTGTTTTTT. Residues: CASSQGGTANTGELFF.

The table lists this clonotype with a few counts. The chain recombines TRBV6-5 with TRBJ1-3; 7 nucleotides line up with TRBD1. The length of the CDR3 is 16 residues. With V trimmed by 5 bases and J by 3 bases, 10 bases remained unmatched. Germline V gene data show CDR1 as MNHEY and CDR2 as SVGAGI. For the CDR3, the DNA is TGTGCCAGCAGTGATACAGGGGAACGGCTTGGAAACACCATATATTTT. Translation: CASSDTGERLGNTIYF.

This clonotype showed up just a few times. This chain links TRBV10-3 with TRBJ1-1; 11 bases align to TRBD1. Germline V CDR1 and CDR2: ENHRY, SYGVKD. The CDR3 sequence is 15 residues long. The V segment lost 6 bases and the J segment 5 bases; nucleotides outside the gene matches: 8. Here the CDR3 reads CAIRPDRGLETEAFF. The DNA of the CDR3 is TGTGCCATCAGGCCGGACAGGGGGCTGGAAACTGAAGCTTTCTTT.

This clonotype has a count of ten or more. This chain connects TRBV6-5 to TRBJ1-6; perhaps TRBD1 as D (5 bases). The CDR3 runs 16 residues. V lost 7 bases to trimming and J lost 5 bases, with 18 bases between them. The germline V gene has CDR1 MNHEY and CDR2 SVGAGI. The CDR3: CASNNNPGLNNSPLHF. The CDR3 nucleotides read TGTGCCAGCAACAACAATCCGGGACTGAATAATTCACCCCTCCACTTT.

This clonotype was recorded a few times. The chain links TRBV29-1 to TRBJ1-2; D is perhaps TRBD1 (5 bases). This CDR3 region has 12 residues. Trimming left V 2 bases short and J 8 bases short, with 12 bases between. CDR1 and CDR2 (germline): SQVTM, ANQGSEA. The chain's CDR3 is CSVESAGRGYTF. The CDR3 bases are TGCAGCGTTGAAAGCGCGGGGCGCGGCTACACCTTC.

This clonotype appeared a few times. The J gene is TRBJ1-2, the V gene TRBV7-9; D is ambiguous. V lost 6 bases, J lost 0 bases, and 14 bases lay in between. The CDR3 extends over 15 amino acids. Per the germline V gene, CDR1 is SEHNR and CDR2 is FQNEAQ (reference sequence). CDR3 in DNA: TGTGCCAGCAGAGGCCAGAGCTTAGCTAACTATGGCTACACCTTC. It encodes CASRGQSLANYGYTF. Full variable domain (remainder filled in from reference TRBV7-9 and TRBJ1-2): DTGVSQNPRHKITKRGQNVTFRCDPISEHNRLYWYRQTLGQGPEFLTYFQNEAQLEKSRLLSDRFSAERPKGSFSTLEIQRTEQGDSAMYLCASRGQSLANYGYTFGSGTRLTVV.

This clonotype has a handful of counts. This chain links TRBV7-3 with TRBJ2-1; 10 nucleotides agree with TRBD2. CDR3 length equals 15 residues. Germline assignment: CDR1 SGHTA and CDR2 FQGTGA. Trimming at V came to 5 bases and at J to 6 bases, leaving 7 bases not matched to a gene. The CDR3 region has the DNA TGTGCCAGCAGCAAACTAGCGGGGACTTTCAATGAGCAGTTCTTC. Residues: CASSKLAGTFNEQFF.

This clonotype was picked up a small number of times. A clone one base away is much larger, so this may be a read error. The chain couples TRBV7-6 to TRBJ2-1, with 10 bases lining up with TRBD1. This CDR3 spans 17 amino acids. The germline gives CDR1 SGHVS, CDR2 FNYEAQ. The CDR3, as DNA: TGTGTCAGCAGCTTCTATGCCGGGACAGGGGCAGGGAATGAGCAGTTCTTC. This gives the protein CVSSFYAGTGAGNEQFF. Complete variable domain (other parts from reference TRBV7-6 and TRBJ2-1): GAGVSQSPRYKVTKRGQDVALRCDPISGHVSLYWYRQALGQGPEFLTYFNYEAQQDKSGLPNDRFSAERPEGSISTLTIQRTEQRDSAMYRCVSSFYAGTGAGNEQFFGPGTRLTVL.

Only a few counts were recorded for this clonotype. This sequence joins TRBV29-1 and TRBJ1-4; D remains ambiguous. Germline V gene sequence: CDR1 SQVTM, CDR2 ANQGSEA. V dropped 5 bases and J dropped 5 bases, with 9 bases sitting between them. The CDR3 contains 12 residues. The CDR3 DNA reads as TGCAGCGTTCTGGACGGAAATGAAAAACTGTTTTTT. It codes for CSVLDGNEKLFF. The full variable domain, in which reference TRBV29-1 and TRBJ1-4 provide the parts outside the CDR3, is SAVISQKPSRDICQRGTSLTIQCQVDSQVTMMFWYRQQPGQSLTLIATANQGSEATYESGFVIDKFPISRPNLTFSTLTVSNMSPEDSSIYLCSVLDGNEKLFFGSGTQLSVL.